The clone carrying this TCR beta chain was detected only once. Its antigen is still unknown. This sample was included in a study of follicular helper T cells after annual influenza vaccination. In the study overall: For some subjects, blood spans the 2013-2014, 2014-2015 and 2015-2016 annual vaccinations. Notes on the study in general: Undersampling of the much larger non-cTfh compartments could not be excluded for influenza clone enrichment. Plasmablast frequency change correlated with clonality change in ICOS+CD38+ cTfh.

Survey level resolution was used for TCRB sequencing. Libraries were prepared by immunoSEQ multiplex PCR; TCRdb keeps only in-frame clonotypes and omits some of them. This sample has 6,500 to 8,000 clones; roughly 78% occur once, and the top ten carry over 1.1%. The sample's time point: 2015-2016 season, 7 days after influenza vaccination. CDR3 length equals 15 residues. J lost 5 bases, V lost 5 bases, and 11 bases had no gene match. Germline V CDR1 and CDR2: MGHDK, SYGVNS. The clonotype originates from an adult who received the influenza vaccine. V is TRBV25-1 and J is TRBJ2-5; 7 nucleotides agree with TRBD1. The material was CXCR5- memory CD4+ T cells sorted from blood, obtained 7 days after influenza vaccination. This chain's CDR3 is CASSLGDRVSETQYF. The CDR3 DNA reads TGTGCCAGCAGTCTCGGGGACAGAGTAAGCGAGACCCAGTACTTC.